One and the same sample provided the 32 T cell receptor beta chains below, sequenced in a study of neurological immune-mediated disorders. A single record per CDR3 protein comes from TCRdb applying MiXCR to the 5' RACE reads. Altogether 100,000 to 150,000 distinct CDR3 sequences are present, roughly 3.2% being singletons, with the ten largest covering about 1.2%. The sequenced sample consisted of PBMCs. The receptors shown here come from a woman in her twenties or thirties with multiple sclerosis.

This clonotype was counted at least ten times. J is TRBJ2-7 and V is TRBV29-1; unclear D gene. The CDR3 spans 13 residues. Between the trimmed V and J ends, which lost 2 bases and 3 bases, there was a span of 11 bases. Germline CDR1 reads SQVTM; CDR2 reads ANQGSEA. CDR3 protein: CSVEFGPSYEQYF. The CDR3 coding sequence is TGCAGCGTTGAATTTGGTCCCAGCTACGAGCAGTACTTC.

This clonotype showed up many times. The chain joins TRBV24-1 to TRBJ2-7; 8 bases map to TRBD1. This CDR3 region has 14 residues. V dropped 3 bases and J dropped 9; count of bases not matched to a gene: 9. CDR1 is KGHDR and CDR2 is SFDVKD in the germline V gene. In DNA form, the CDR3 reads TGTGCCACCAGTGATCCCTGGACAGGGCGCGGGCAGTACTTC. It is translated as CATSDPWTGRGQYF.

This clonotype was observed many times. The chain couples TRBV6-5 to TRBJ1-2, with TRBD1 as a possible D gene (6 bases). V was cut by 5 bases and J by 6 bases, with 16 bases left in between. The V gene's germline CDR1 is MNHEY and CDR2 SVGAGI. The CDR3 has 14 residues. CDR3 loop: CASSTSGTLNGYTF. The CDR3 coding sequence is TGTGCCAGCAGTACCTCCGGGACACTTAATGGCTACACCTTC.

This clonotype showed up many times. CDR3 amino acids: CASSLISIPEQFF. Written as DNA, the CDR3 is TGTGCCAGCAGCTTAATTAGCATCCCTGAGCAGTTCTTC. V is TRBV7-8 and J is TRBJ2-1; D remains ambiguous. The germline CDR1 and CDR2 sequences are SGHVS and FQNEAQ. The CDR3 covers 13 residues. V was shortened by 2 bases and J by 9 bases, with 11 bases between the two germline ends.

This clonotype was picked up many times. This chain connects TRBV7-8 to TRBJ2-7; D is unresolved. Germline V gene lookup returns CDR1 SGHVS and CDR2 FQNEAQ. The CDR3 covers 15 residues. Trimming stripped 3 bases from V and 0 bases from J, with 12 bases between. The CDR3 reads CASSFLSLSSYEQYF. In DNA, the CDR3 is TGTGCCAGCAGCTTTCTATCCTTGAGCTCCTACGAGCAGTACTTC.

This clonotype was seen at least ten times. The chain employs TRBV5-5 and TRBJ1-2; D is possibly TRBD1 (5 bases). Looked up from germline, CDR1 is SGHKS and CDR2 is YYEKEE (reference sequence). V lost 4 bases, J lost 2 bases, and 18 bases lay in between. There are 16 residues in the CDR3. The CDR3 protein is CASSPEVPGPNYGYTF. CDR3 in DNA: TGTGCCAGCAGCCCAGAGGTACCGGGACCCAACTATGGCTACACCTTC.

This clonotype was counted ten times or more. J is TRBJ2-7 and V is TRBV29-1; the D call may be TRBD1 or TRBD2 (5 bases each). V shed 4 bases and J shed 6 bases, with 13 bases lying between them. Germline V gene lookup returns CDR1 SQVTM and CDR2 ANQGSEA. The CDR3 contains 12 residues. The CDR3 nucleotides read TGCAGCGTTGCGTTCCGGGGCAGCGAGCAGTACTTC. The encoded protein is CSVAFRGSEQYF.

This clonotype was found many times. CDR3 sequence: CASRGGTSTDTQYF. The CDR3 region has the DNA TGTGCCAGCAGGGGGGGGACTAGCACAGATACGCAGTATTTT. This chain connects TRBV12-3 or TRBV12-4 to TRBJ2-3; 7 bases agree with TRBD2. Trimming removed 6 bases from V and 0 bases from J; junction bases left unmatched: 3. This CDR3 spans 14 amino acids.

This clonotype was seen at least ten times. J is TRBJ2-7 and V is TRBV7-8, with 11 bases aligning to TRBD1. In germline, CDR1 is SGHVS, CDR2 FQNEAQ. There are 14 residues in the CDR3. V shed 5 bases, J shed 3 bases, and the junction held 3 bases outside the gene matches. The CDR3 coding sequence is TGTGCCAGCAGCGGGGGACAGGGGGGCTACGAGCAGTACTTC. It specifies CASSGGQGGYEQYF.

This clonotype has only a few counts. The chain joins TRBV20-1 to TRBJ1-3, with D perhaps TRBD1 (6 bases). CDR3 length: 15 amino acids. Looked up from germline, CDR1 is DFQATT and CDR2 is SNEGSKA (reference sequence). Trimming stripped 1 base from V and 1 base from J, with 11 bases between. CDR3 amino acids: CSARVGGQSGNTIYF. The CDR3 DNA reads as TGCAGTGCTAGAGTTGGGGGGCAGTCTGGAAACACCATATATTTT.

This clonotype was counted ten times or more. The chain employs TRBV7-9 and TRBJ1-1; D perhaps matches TRBD1 (6 bases). The CDR3 runs to 11 residues. V was cut by 5 bases and J by 11 bases, with 12 bases left in between. Per germline, CDR1 SEHNR and CDR2 FQNEAQ (reference sequence). CDR3 protein: CASSPRTVAFF. The CDR3 coding sequence is TGTGCCAGCAGCCCGCGGACAGTCGCTTTCTTT.

This clonotype was found many times. The V and J genes are TRBV12-3 or TRBV12-4 and TRBJ2-5; 7 bases line up with TRBD1. With 5 bases clipped from V and 7 bases from J, the junction kept 7 bases outside the gene matches. The CDR3 runs to 13 residues. This chain's CDR3 is CASSLRAGGTQYF. CDR3 DNA: TGTGCCAGCAGTCTACGGGCAGGGGGGACCCAGTACTTC.

This clonotype was seen ten or more times. The gene calls are TRBV5-5 and TRBJ2-3; D is unresolved. This CDR3 is 13 amino acids long. Between the trimmed V and J ends, which lost 4 bases and 2 bases, there was a span of 8 bases. In germline, CDR1 is SGHKS, CDR2 YYEKEE (reference sequence). The CDR3 reads CASSLDITDTQYF. Written as DNA, the CDR3 is TGTGCCAGCAGCCTAGACATCACAGATACGCAGTATTTT.

Many counts were recorded for this clonotype. The rearrangement links TRBV7-9 to TRBJ1-1; the D is unclear. The CDR3 length is 15 residues. Trimming pared 1 base from V and 0 bases from J, leaving 9 bases between. CDR1 and CDR2 (germline): SEHNR, FQNEAQ (reference sequence). The CDR3, as DNA: TGTGCCAGCAGCTTAGTGGCAGCCATGAACACTGAAGCTTTCTTT. Translation gives CASSLVAAMNTEAFF.

This clonotype appeared many times. The rearrangement uses TRBV2 and TRBJ2-7; D not resolved. V lost 8 bases and J 3 bases, leaving 14 bases between the germline ends. Germline-derived CDR1 and CDR2 are SNHLY and FYNNEI. The CDR3 runs to 13 residues. Here the CDR3 reads CASCAQSVYEQYF. The CDR3 nucleotides are TGTGCCAGCTGTGCCCAGTCCGTCTACGAGCAGTACTTC.

This clonotype was seen ten or more times. This sequence joins TRBV10-3 and TRBJ2-3, with TRBD1 identical over 10 bases. The germline CDR1 and CDR2 sequences are ENHRY and SYGVKD. The CDR3 contains 17 residues. Germline trimming cut 0 bases from V and 4 bases from J; bases unmatched to any gene: 7. The CDR3 bases are TGTGCCATCAGTGAGTCGATCGGGACAGGGGACTCAGATACGCAGTATTTT. It specifies CAISESIGTGDSDTQYF.

This clonotype has a count of ten or more. The chain carries TRBV20-1 and TRBJ1-2; D is perhaps TRBD1 (6 bases). V lost 1 base to trimming and J lost 4 bases, with 22 bases between them. This CDR3 spans 17 amino acids. Germline loops: CDR1 DFQATT, CDR2 SNEGSKA (reference sequence). CDR3 nucleotides: TGCAGTGCTAGAGCCTTCGAGGAAACAGGGAGTCCCTATGGCTACACCTTC. Translation gives CSARAFEETGSPYGYTF.

This clonotype has at least ten counts. The gene calls are TRBV27 and TRBJ1-1, with D perhaps TRBD1 (5 bases). This CDR3 comprises 13 residues. Trimming left V 5 bases short and J 4 bases short, with 11 bases between. In germline, CDR1 is MNHEY, CDR2 SMNVEV (reference sequence). The CDR3 loop reads CASSAPGLTEAFF. CDR3 DNA sequence: TGTGCCAGCAGTGCCCCAGGGCTCACTGAAGCTTTCTTT.

In this sample, this clonotype turned up many times. This sequence joins TRBV6-2 or TRBV6-3 and TRBJ2-3, with 10 bases fitting TRBD1. This CDR3 has 17 amino acids. J was trimmed by 4 bases and V by 5 bases; bases with no gene match: 12. Germline V gene lookup returns CDR1 MNHEY and CDR2 SVGEGT. The CDR3 sequence is CASSRNHRDRGADTQYF. The CDR3 DNA is TGTGCCAGCAGTCGGAACCACCGGGACAGGGGAGCAGATACGCAGTATTTT.

In its sample, this clonotype was seen many times. The chain combines TRBV20-1 with TRBJ1-5; D remains ambiguous. From germline, CDR1 is DFQATT and CDR2 SNEGSKA (reference sequence). Trimming pared 7 bases from V and 2 bases from J, leaving 15 bases between. This CDR3 region has 14 residues. CDR3 sequence reads: CSGRLRGGNQPQHF. In DNA, the CDR3 is TGCAGTGGGAGGCTGCGCGGGGGCAATCAGCCCCAGCATTTT.

The CDR3 protein is CASRKDNQPQHF. CDR3 sequence (DNA): TGTGCCAGCAGAAAGGACAATCAGCCCCAGCATTTT. The chain employs TRBV7-2 and TRBJ1-5; D is unresolved. Germline V gives CDR1 SGHTA, CDR2 FQGNSA. V lost 6 bases and J lost 3, with 6 bases in between. There are 12 residues in the CDR3.

The table lists this clonotype with many counts. The chain is built from TRBV27 and TRBJ1-2, with unresolved D. The germline V gene encodes CDR1 MNHEY and CDR2 SMNVEV (reference sequence). Trimming stripped 0 bases from V and 3 bases from J, with 5 bases between. This CDR3 is built from 13 residues. The CDR3 loop reads CASSLSVYYGYTF. The CDR3 DNA reads TGTGCCAGCAGTTTATCGGTGTACTATGGCTACACCTTC.

The table lists this clonotype with many counts. The chain has TRBV15 and TRBJ2-3; D might be TRBD1 or TRBD2, each matching 5 bases. Trimming left V 4 bases short and J 3 bases short, with 14 bases between. Germline values: CDR1 LNHNV, CDR2 YYDKDF (reference sequence). The CDR3 covers 15 residues. CDR3 coding DNA: TGTGCCACCAGCACCGGGACCTTCGGGACAGATACGCAGTATTTT. It yields the protein CATSTGTFGTDTQYF. Full variable domain (missing parts from reference TRBV15 and TRBJ2-3): DAMVIQNPRYQVTQFGKPVTLSCSQTLNHNVMYWYQQKSSQAPKLLFHYYDKDFNNEADTPDNFQSRRPNTSFCFLDIRSPGLGDTAMYLCATSTGTFGTDTQYFGPGTRLTVL.

Concerning this clonotype: A much more abundant neighbour one base away suggests this may be a read error. The rearrangement joins TRBV6-5 to TRBJ2-1; D is unresolved. The germline V gene has CDR1 MNHEY and CDR2 SVGAGI. The CDR3 spans 12 residues. As DNA, the CDR3 is TGTGTCAGCAGTTGGGGTGCGAATGAGCAGTTCTTC. Protein sequence: CVSSWGANEQFF.

This clonotype has at least ten counts. The V call is TRBV4-1, the J call TRBJ2-7; D is unresolved. Deletions cut 0 bases from V and 6 bases from J, with 12 bases between. Germline lookup yields CDR1 MGHRA and CDR2 YSYEKL. The CDR3 contains 14 residues. The CDR3 spells CASSQDGGRVEQYF. The CDR3 DNA sequence: TGCGCCAGCAGCCAAGACGGTGGACGGGTCGAGCAGTACTTC.

Many counts were recorded for this clonotype. This chain uses TRBV15 with TRBJ1-4; unclear D gene. The CDR3 consists of 16 residues. Germline V gene sequence: CDR1 LNHNV, CDR2 YYDKDF (reference sequence). The ends were cut back, 1 base at V and 5 bases at J, with 14 bases in the middle. Here the CDR3 reads CATSRVGRPSNEKLFF. The CDR3 region has the DNA TGTGCCACCAGCAGAGTAGGCAGACCGTCAAATGAAAAACTGTTTTTT.

In its sample, this clonotype was seen many times. The chain couples TRBV7-2 to TRBJ2-7; 9 bases agree with TRBD2. Germline V gene data show CDR1 as SGHTA and CDR2 as FQGNSA. The trim removed 1 base at V and 5 bases at J, leaving 6 bases unmatched. The CDR3 runs to 15 residues. The CDR3 DNA is TGTGCCAGCAGCTTAGGTGGTAGCGGGAGCAACGAGCAGTACTTC. Its translation is CASSLGGSGSNEQYF.

This clonotype showed up many times. This rearrangement joins TRBV7-9 to TRBJ2-7, with D hard to call. The germline gives CDR1 SEHNR, CDR2 FQNEAQ (reference sequence). Between the trimmed V and J ends, which lost 3 bases and 3 bases, there was a span of 6 bases. This CDR3 has 12 amino acids. The CDR3 nucleotides read TGTGCCAGCAGCTTTTCAAGCTACGAGCAGTACTTC. It encodes CASSFSSYEQYF.

This clonotype was counted between two and nine times. The rearrangement links TRBV7-2 to TRBJ2-2, with D possibly TRBD2 on 5 matching bases. Germline assignment: CDR1 SGHTA and CDR2 FQGNSA. V shed 2 bases and J shed 4 bases, with 11 bases lying between them. The CDR3 contains 15 residues. The DNA of the CDR3 is TGTGCCAGCAGCTTAAGAGGGCAGCCCACCGGGGAGCTGTTTTTT. Its protein is CASSLRGQPTGELFF.

The V gene is TRBV20-1, the J gene TRBJ2-1; 10 nucleotides line up with TRBD2. The CDR3 is 14 residues long. The germline V gene has CDR1 DFQATT and CDR2 SNEGSKA (reference sequence). Losses at the gene ends were 1 base for V and 5 bases for J; bases not matched to a gene: 2. Written as DNA, the CDR3 is TGCAGTGCTAGAGGGACTAGCGGAAACAATGAGCAGTTCTTC. It encodes CSARGTSGNNEQFF.

The CDR3 DNA reads as TGCAGTGCTAGCCGACAGGGCGATTCACCCCTCCACTTT. This gives the protein CSASRQGDSPLHF. V usage is TRBV20-1 and J usage is TRBJ1-6; 7 bases map to TRBD1. Germline loops: CDR1 DFQATT, CDR2 SNEGSKA (reference sequence). Trimming took 3 bases from V and 8 from J; bases not matched to a gene: 4. This CDR3 is 13 amino acids long.

The rearrangement joins TRBV6-4 to TRBJ1-4; D is unclear. The CDR3 consists of 14 residues. CDR1 MRHNA and CDR2 SNTAGT come from the germline V gene. Trimming stripped 3 bases from V and 5 bases from J, with 10 bases between. The CDR3 coding sequence is TGTGCCAGCAGTGAGACAAGCAGAAATGAAAAACTGTTTTTT. The encoded protein is CASSETSRNEKLFF.